These 18 T cell receptor beta chains were all obtained from the same sample, sequenced in a study of T cells in Graves' hyperthyroidism and ophthalmopathy. The CDR3 regions of TCR beta were amplified from RNA transcripts. Initially, a first-round RT-PCR of the TCR CDR3 employed the HTBI primer set. Each CDR3 protein is one row after TCRdb ran MiXCR on the multiplex PCR reads. The repertoire consists of approximately 600,000 distinct CDR3 sequences, with approximately 15% occurring once and the leading ten covering less than 6%. Sequencing was done on a sample of blood. Receptors originate from a woman aged 25-40 years with Graves' hyperthyroidism that later progressed to Graves' ophthalmopathy.

This clonotype came up many times. The V and J genes are TRBV7-9 and TRBJ2-3; 13 bases align to TRBD2. The CDR3 extends over 16 amino acids. V dropped 5 bases and J dropped 4; count of bases not matched to a gene: 6. Germline V CDR1 and CDR2: SEHNR, FQNEAQ (reference sequence). The CDR3 nucleotides read TGTGCCAGCAGCACGGGACTAGCGGGAATCGCAGATACGCAGTATTTT. Translated, it gives CASSTGLAGIADTQYF. Full variable domain (remainder filled in from reference TRBV7-9 and TRBJ2-3): DTGVSQNPRHKITKRGQNVTFRCDPISEHNRLYWYRQTLGQGPEFLTYFQNEAQLEKSRLLSDRFSAERPKGSFSTLEIQRTEQGDSAMYLCASSTGLAGIADTQYFGPGTRLTVL.

This clonotype was seen repeatedly, ten times or more. The rearrangement uses TRBV12-3 or TRBV12-4 and TRBJ2-6, with D perhaps matching TRBD1 (6 bases). The CDR3 spans 15 residues. Trimming cost V 5 bases and J 0 bases, with 8 bases left between them. CDR3 sequence reads: CASSVRGSGANVLTF. DNA for the CDR3: TGTGCCAGCAGTGTCAGGGGCTCTGGGGCCAACGTCCTGACTTTC.

In this sample, this clonotype turned up a few times. J is TRBJ1-4 and V is TRBV30; D ambiguous. This CDR3 comprises 16 residues. Between the trimmed V and J ends, which lost 1 base and 0 bases, there was a span of 12 bases. CDR1 is GTSNPN and CDR2 is SVGIG in the germline V gene (reference sequence). CDR3 region: CAWSGARLATNEKLFF. CDR3 nucleotide sequence: TGTGCCTGGAGTGGGGCCCGATTAGCAACTAATGAAAAACTGTTTTTT.

The chain combines TRBV19 with TRBJ2-1; 12 nucleotides line up with TRBD2. The CDR3 loop spans 16 amino acids. The V segment lost 5 bases and the J segment 2 bases; nucleotides outside the gene matches: 4. Germline V gene lookup returns CDR1 LNHDA and CDR2 SQIVND (reference sequence). The CDR3 nucleotides read TGTGCCAGTAGTGGGAGACTAGCGGGAGCCTACAATGAGCAGTTCTTC. Encoded protein: CASSGRLAGAYNEQFF.

This clonotype was picked up a small number of times. The chain couples TRBV19 to TRBJ2-1; no firm D call. Trimming pared 1 base from V and 4 bases from J, leaving 8 bases between. Germline V gene data show CDR1 as LNHDA and CDR2 as SQIVND (reference sequence). The CDR3 has 14 amino acids. The CDR3 DNA follows: TGTGCCAGTAGTATAGCGGGCACTTACAATGAGCAGTTCTTC. Protein product: CASSIAGTYNEQFF.

This clonotype was counted at least ten times. The CDR3 here is CAIKEGEMSYEQYF. As DNA, the CDR3 is TGTGCCATCAAGGAGGGGGAGATGAGTTACGAGCAGTACTTC. The chain employs TRBV10-3 and TRBJ2-7; D possibly uses TRBD1 or TRBD2 (6 bases each). This CDR3 spans 14 amino acids. Deletions cut 7 bases from V and 4 bases from J, with 17 bases between. Germline V CDR1 and CDR2: ENHRY, SYGVKD.

This clonotype was picked up many times. The chain employs TRBV3-1 and TRBJ1-6; 10 bases agree with TRBD1. Germline V gives CDR1 LGHDT, CDR2 YNNKEL (reference sequence). CDR3 length: 16 residues. V was pared by 4 bases and J by 7 bases, with 7 bases of the junction left unmatched. The CDR3 sequence is CASSPRQGAQNSPLHF. The CDR3 DNA reads TGTGCCAGCAGCCCCCGACAGGGGGCGCAGAATTCACCCCTCCACTTT.

This clonotype was detected ten times or more. The chain links TRBV7-8 to TRBJ2-3, with TRBD1 identical over 9 bases. The CDR3 contains 15 residues. The V gene end was trimmed by 5 bases and the J gene end by 5 bases; junction bases not matched to a gene: 8. Germline values: CDR1 SGHVS, CDR2 FQNEAQ. CDR3 in amino acids: CASSPPGQGGDTQYF. In DNA form, the CDR3 reads TGTGCCAGCAGCCCTCCGGGACAGGGTGGAGATACGCAGTATTTT.

This clonotype was detected many times. The V and J genes are TRBV11-1 and TRBJ2-7; 8 bases align to TRBD2. V shed 6 bases, J shed 0 bases, and the junction held 7 bases outside the gene matches. Germline values: CDR1 SGHAT, CDR2 FQDESV (reference sequence). CDR3 size: 15 residues. The CDR3 nucleotides are TGTGCCAGCAGTTATAGCGGGGCCCGCTCCTACGAGCAGTACTTC. It codes for CASSYSGARSYEQYF.

This clonotype came up many times. The CDR3 reads CASSPDDQPQHF. In nucleotides, the CDR3 is TGTGCCAGCAGTCCCGACGATCAGCCCCAGCATTTT. This chain uses TRBV7-9 with TRBJ1-5; D is unresolved. This CDR3 region has 12 residues. Trimming stripped 6 bases from V and 5 bases from J, with 8 bases between. Germline CDR1 SEHNR, CDR2 FQNEAQ (reference sequence).

The table lists this clonotype with a few counts. The CDR3 DNA reads as TGCAGTGCTCCCGTTTGGGAGATGGCCCATGAGCAGTTCTTC. It is translated as CSAPVWEMAHEQFF. V is TRBV20-1 and J is TRBJ2-1, with a tentative D call TRBD2 (5 bases). V was cut by 5 bases and J by 8 bases, with 19 bases left in between. The length of the CDR3 is 14 residues. Germline CDR1 DFQATT, CDR2 SNEGSKA (reference sequence).

In this sample, this clonotype turned up many times. The chain is built from TRBV28 and TRBJ2-7, with a possible D match to TRBD2 (5 bases). The CDR3 runs 15 residues. The V end was cut by 3 bases, the J end by 1 base, with 13 bases between. CDR1 and CDR2 from the germline V gene are MDHEN and SYDVKM. CDR3 nucleotide sequence: TGTGCCAGCAGTTTCTACGAAGAGGGTTCCTACGAGCAGTACTTC. Residues: CASSFYEEGSYEQYF.

The chain recombines TRBV5-1 with TRBJ2-7; tentatively, D is TRBD2 (5 bases). Germline V gives CDR1 SGHRS, CDR2 YFSETQ. Trimming removed 0 bases from V and 0 bases from J, with 13 bases in between. CDR3 length: 16 residues. CDR3 sequence (DNA): TGCGCCAGCAGCTTGGCAGCGGAAAGGAGCTCCTACGAGCAGTACTTC. Its translation: CASSLAAERSSYEQYF.

This clonotype showed up many times. The chain is built from TRBV5-1 and TRBJ2-3; D is possibly TRBD1 or TRBD2 (5 bases each). Germline CDR1 and CDR2: SGHRS and YFSETQ. V was pared by 4 bases and J by 4 bases, with 19 bases between. The length of the CDR3 is 16 residues. The CDR3 DNA reads TGCGCCAGCAGCCCCCTCCAGGGAGTATGGGCAGATACGCAGTATTTT. Translated, it gives CASSPLQGVWADTQYF.

This clonotype was observed at least ten times. V usage is TRBV25-1 and J usage is TRBJ2-7; 8 nucleotides line up with TRBD2. Germline loops: CDR1 MGHDK, CDR2 SYGVNS. V was clipped by 1 base and J by 6 bases; unmatched bases: 11. CDR3 length equals 16 residues. Written as DNA, the CDR3 is TGTGCCAGCAGTGAATTTACGGGAGGGAGGATGGCCGAGCAGTACTTC. It yields the protein CASSEFTGGRMAEQYF.

This clonotype has ten or more counts. V and J are TRBV6-2 or TRBV6-3 and TRBJ2-7; TRBD1 is a possible D gene (6 bases). CDR1 is MNHEY and CDR2 is SVGEGT in the germline V gene. The CDR3 is made up of 15 amino acids. Trimming stripped 6 bases from V and 5 bases from J, with 20 bases between. CDR3 in amino acids: CASRNLQGEWDEQYF. The DNA of the CDR3 is TGTGCCAGCAGGAATCTACAGGGCGAGTGGGACGAGCAGTACTTC.

In its sample, this clonotype was seen many times. The chain recombines TRBV9 with TRBJ1-2; D unresolved. Germline-derived CDR1 and CDR2 are SGDLS and YYNGEE. The CDR3 covers 14 residues. V lost 3 bases and J 1 base, leaving 10 bases between the germline ends. CDR3 residues: CASSEQSFNYGYTF. CDR3 sequence (DNA): TGTGCCAGCAGCGAGCAGAGTTTTAACTATGGCTACACCTTC.

This clonotype was detected once. The rearrangement joins TRBV4-3 to TRBJ1-1; D not resolved. From germline, CDR1 is LGHNA and CDR2 YSLEER. V was shortened by 3 bases and J by 0 bases, with 11 bases between the two germline ends. The CDR3 has 15 residues. The CDR3 loop reads CASSQTGTLNTEAFF. CDR3 DNA: TGCGCCAGCAGCCAGACGGGCACCTTGAACACTGAAGCTTTCTTT.